This T cell receptor beta chain derives from a study of response to subunit inactivated influenza vaccine. TCRdb analysed the RT-PCR reads with MiXCR anew, one entry per CDR3 protein. Here the sample spans about 780,000 distinct CDR3 sequences, less than 20% being singletons. Study conclusions and caveats: There was a suggestion from the authors that each seasonal influenza vaccination recruits few new T cells.

There are a few counts of this clonotype. As yet, its antigen is unknown. The starting material was PBMCs from blood, obtained around 5 days after vaccination. This clonotype was obtained from a man aged 45-65 years who received an inactivated influenza vaccine.

CDR3 region: CASSRPGGTGELFF. In DNA, the CDR3 is TGTGCCAGCAGCCGCCCGGGAGGCACCGGGGAGCTGTTTTTT. The chain recombines TRBV7-9 with TRBJ2-2; 7 nucleotides align to TRBD2. This CDR3 spans 14 amino acids. The V segment lost 5 bases and the J segment 4 bases; nucleotides outside the gene matches: 4. CDR1 and CDR2 (germline): SEHNR, FQNEAQ (reference sequence). The variable domain in full, with the rest retrieved from reference TRBV7-9 and TRBJ2-2, is DTGVSQNPRHKITKRGQNVTFRCDPISEHNRLYWYRQTLGQGPEFLTYFQNEAQLEKSRLLSDRFSAERPKGSFSTLEIQRTEQGDSAMYLCASSRPGGTGELFFGEGSRLTVL.